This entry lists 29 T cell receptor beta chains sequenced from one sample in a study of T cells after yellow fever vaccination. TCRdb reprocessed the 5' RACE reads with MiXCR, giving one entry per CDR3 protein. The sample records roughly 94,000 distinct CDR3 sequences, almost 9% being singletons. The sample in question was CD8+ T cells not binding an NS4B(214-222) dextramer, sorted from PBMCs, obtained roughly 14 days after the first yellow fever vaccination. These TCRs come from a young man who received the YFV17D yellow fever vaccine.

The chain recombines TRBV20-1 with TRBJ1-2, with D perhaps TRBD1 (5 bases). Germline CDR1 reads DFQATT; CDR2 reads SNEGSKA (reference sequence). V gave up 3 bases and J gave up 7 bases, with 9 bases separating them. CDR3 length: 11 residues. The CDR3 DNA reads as TGCAGTGCTAGGGGGGGACCTGGCTACACCTTC. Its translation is CSARGGPGYTF.

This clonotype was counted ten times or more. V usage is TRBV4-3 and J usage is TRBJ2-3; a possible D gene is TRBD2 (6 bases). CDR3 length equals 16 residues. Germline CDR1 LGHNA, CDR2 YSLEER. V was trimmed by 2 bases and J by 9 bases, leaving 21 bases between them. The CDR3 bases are TGCGCCAGCAGCCAACAAGTGGGAGGTACCCGCGGAACGCAGTATTTT. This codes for CASSQQVGGTRGTQYF.

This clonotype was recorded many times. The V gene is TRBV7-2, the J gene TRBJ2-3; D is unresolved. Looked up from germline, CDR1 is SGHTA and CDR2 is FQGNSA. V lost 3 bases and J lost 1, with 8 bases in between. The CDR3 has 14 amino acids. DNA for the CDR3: TGTGCCAGCAGCTTGTTCCAACGCACAGATACGCAGTATTTT. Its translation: CASSLFQRTDTQYF.

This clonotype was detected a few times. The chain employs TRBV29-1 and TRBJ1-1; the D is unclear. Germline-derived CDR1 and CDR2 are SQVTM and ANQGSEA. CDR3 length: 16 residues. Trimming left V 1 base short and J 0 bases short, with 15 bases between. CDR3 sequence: CSVEGFSTALNTEAFF. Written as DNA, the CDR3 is TGCAGCGTTGAAGGGTTTAGTACAGCATTGAACACTGAAGCTTTCTTT.

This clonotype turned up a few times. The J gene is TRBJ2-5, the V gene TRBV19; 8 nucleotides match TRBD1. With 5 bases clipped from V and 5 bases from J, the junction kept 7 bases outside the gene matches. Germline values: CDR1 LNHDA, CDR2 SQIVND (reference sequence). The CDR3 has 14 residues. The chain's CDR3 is CASSGQQGEETQYF. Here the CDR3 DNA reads TGTGCCAGTAGTGGACAACAGGGGGAGGAGACCCAGTACTTC.

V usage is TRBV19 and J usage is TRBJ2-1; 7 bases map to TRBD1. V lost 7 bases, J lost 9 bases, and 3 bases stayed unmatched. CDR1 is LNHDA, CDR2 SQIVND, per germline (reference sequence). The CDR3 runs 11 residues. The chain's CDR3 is CASIGGTEQFF. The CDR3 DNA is TGTGCCAGTATAGGGGGCACTGAGCAGTTCTTC.

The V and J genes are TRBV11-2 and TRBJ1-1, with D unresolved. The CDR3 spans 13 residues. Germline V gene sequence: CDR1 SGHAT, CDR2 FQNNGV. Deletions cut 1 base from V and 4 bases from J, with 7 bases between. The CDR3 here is CASSLGWGTEAFF. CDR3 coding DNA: TGTGCCAGCAGCTTAGGGTGGGGCACTGAAGCTTTCTTT.

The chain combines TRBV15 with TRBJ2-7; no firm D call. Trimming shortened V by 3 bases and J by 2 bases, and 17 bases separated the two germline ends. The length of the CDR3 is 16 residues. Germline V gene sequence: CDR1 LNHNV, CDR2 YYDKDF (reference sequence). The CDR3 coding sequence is TGTGCCACCAGCAGCTCGGCCGGAACACCTGCCTACGAGCAGTACTTC. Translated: CATSSSAGTPAYEQYF.

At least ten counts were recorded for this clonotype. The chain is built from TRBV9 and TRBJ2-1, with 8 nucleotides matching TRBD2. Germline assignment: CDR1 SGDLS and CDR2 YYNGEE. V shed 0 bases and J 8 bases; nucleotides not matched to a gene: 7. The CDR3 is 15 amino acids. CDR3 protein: CASSVEELAVDEQFF. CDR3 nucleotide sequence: TGTGCCAGCAGCGTAGAGGAACTAGCGGTGGATGAGCAGTTCTTC.

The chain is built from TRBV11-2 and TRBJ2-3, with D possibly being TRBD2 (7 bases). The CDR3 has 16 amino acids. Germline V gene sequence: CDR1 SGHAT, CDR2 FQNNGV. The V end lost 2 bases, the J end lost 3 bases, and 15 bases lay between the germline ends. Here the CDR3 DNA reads TGTGCCAGCAGCTTATTTGGCGGGGGCACAACAGATACGCAGTATTTT. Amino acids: CASSLFGGGTTDTQYF.

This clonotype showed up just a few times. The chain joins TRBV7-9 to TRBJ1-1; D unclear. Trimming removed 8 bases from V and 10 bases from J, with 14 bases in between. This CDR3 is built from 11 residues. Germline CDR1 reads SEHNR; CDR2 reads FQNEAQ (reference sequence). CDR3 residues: CASQRTGGAFF. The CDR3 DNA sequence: TGTGCCAGCCAGAGGACCGGCGGAGCTTTCTTT.

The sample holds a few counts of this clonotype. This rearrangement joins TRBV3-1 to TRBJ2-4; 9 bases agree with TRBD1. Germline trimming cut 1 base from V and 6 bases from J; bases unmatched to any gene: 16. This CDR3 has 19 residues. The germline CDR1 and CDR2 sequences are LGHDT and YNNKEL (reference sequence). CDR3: CASSQGRVLRTGVGNIQYF. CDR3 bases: TGTGCCAGCAGCCAAGGAAGGGTTCTAAGGACAGGGGTAGGAAACATTCAGTACTTC.

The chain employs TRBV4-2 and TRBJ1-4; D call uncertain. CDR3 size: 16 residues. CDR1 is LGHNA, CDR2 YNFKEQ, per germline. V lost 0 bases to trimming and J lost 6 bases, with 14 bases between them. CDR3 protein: CASSQDGRTGHEKLFF. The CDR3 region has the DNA TGTGCCAGCAGCCAAGATGGGCGGACTGGCCATGAAAAACTGTTTTTT.

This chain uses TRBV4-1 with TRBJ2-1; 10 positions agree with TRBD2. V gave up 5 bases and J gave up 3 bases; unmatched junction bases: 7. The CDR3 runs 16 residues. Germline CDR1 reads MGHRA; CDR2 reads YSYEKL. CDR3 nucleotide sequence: TGCGCCAGCAGCTTTGGACTAGCGGAAAACTACAATGAGCAGTTCTTC. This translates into CASSFGLAENYNEQFF.

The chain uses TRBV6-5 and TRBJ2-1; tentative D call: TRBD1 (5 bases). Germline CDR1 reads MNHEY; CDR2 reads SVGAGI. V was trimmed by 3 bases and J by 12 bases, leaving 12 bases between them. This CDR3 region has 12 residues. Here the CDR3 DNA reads TGTGCCAGCAGTTATGGGGCAGGGTTGCAGTTCTTC. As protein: CASSYGAGLQFF.

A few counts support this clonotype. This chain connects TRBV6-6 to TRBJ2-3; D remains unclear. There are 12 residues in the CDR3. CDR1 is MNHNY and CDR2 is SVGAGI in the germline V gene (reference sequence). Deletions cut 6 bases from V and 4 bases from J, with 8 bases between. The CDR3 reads CASRTGADTQYF. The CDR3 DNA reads TGTGCCAGCAGGACGGGCGCAGATACGCAGTATTTT.

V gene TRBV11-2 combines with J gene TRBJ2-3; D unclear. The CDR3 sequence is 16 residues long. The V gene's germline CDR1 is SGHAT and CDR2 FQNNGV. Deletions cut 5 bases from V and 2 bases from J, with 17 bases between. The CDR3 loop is CASSITDKAYTDTQYF. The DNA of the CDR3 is TGTGCCAGCAGCATAACTGACAAGGCGTACACAGATACGCAGTATTTT.

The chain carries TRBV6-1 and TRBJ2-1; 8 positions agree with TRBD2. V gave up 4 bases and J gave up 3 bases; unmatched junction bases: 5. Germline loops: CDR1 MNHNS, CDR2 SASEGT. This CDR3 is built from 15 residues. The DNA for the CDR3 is TGTGCCAGCAGTGCCCCCCGGGGGGGCTACAATGAGCAGTTCTTC. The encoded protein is CASSAPRGGYNEQFF.

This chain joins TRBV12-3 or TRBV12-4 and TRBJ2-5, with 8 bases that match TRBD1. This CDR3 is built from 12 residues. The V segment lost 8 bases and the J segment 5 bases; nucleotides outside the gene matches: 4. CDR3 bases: TGTGCCAGCGGGACAGGCGGCGAGACCCAGTACTTC. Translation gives CASGTGGETQYF.

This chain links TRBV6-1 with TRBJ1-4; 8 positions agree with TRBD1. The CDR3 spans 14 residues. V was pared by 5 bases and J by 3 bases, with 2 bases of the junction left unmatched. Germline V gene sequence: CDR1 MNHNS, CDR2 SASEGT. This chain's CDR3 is CASSTGGPNEKLFF. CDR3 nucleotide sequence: TGTGCCAGCAGTACAGGGGGACCTAATGAAAAACTGTTTTTT.

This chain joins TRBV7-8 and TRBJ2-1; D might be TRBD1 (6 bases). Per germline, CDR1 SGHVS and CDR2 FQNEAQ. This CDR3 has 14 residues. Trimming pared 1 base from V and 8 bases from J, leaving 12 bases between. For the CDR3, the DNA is TGTGCCAGCAGCTTAGGAGGGGGAACCGATGAGCAGTTCTTC. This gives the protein CASSLGGGTDEQFF.

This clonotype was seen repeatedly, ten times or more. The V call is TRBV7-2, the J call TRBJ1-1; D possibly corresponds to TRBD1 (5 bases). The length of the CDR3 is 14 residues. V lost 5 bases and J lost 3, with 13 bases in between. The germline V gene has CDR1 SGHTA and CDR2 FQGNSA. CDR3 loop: CASSPSGWDTEAFF. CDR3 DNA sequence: TGTGCCAGCAGCCCGTCAGGGTGGGACACTGAAGCTTTCTTT.

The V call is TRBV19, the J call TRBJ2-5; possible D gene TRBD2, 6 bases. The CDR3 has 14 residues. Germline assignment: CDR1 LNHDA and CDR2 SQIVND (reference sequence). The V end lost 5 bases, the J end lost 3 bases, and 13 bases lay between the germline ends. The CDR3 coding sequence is TGTGCCAGTAGTCTCCGGGACTCTAAAGAGACCCAGTACTTC. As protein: CASSLRDSKETQYF.

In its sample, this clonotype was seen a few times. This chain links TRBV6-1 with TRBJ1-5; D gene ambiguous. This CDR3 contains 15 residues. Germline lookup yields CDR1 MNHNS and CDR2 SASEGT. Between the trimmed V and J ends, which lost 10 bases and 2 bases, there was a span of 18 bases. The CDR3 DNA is TGTGCCACCAAGAGGACGCCGTATGGCAATCAGCCCCAGCATTTT. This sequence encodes CATKRTPYGNQPQHF.

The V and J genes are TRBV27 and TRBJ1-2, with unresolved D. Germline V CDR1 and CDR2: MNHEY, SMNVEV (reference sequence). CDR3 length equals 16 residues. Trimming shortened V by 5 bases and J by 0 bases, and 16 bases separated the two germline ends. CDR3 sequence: CASSKNSQPANYGYTF. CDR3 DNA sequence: TGTGCCAGCAGTAAGAATAGCCAACCCGCTAACTATGGCTACACCTTC.

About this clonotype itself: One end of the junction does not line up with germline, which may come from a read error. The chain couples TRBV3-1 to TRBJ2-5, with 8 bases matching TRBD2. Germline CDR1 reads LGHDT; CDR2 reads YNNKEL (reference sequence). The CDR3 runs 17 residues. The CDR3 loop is CASSQDDARGGQETRYF. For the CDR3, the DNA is TGTGCCAGCAGCCAAGACGATGCACGGGGGGGCCAGGAGACCCGGTACTTC.

CDR3 in DNA: TGCAGTGCACAGACAGGGACTTCCTACAATGAGCAGTTCTTC. The encoded protein is CSAQTGTSYNEQFF. The chain carries TRBV20-1 and TRBJ2-1; tentatively, D is TRBD1 (7 bases). Germline CDR1 DFQATT, CDR2 SNEGSKA (reference sequence). This CDR3 has 14 amino acids. V was trimmed by 6 bases and J by 1 base, leaving 13 bases between them.

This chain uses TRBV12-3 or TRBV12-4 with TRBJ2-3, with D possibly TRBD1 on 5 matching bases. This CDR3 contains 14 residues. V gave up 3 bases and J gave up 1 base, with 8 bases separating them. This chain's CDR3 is CASSFDSRTDTQYF. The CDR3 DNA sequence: TGTGCCAGCAGTTTCGACAGCCGCACAGATACGCAGTATTTT.

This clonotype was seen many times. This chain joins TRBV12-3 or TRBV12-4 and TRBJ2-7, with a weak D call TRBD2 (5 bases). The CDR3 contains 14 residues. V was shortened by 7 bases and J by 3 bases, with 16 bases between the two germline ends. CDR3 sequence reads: CASTPGIGSYEQYF. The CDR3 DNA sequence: TGTGCCAGCACCCCGGGGATAGGGAGCTACGAGCAGTACTTC.